This T cell receptor beta chain appears in the sequencing data of a study of cytomegalovirus exposure and HLA in healthy donors. PCR amplification relied on 60 Vbeta primers (plus 13 Jbeta primers). Sequenced by immunoSEQ multiplex PCR; TCRdb stores in-frame clones only, minus some. The sample holds 200,000 or so clones. Whole-study results and caveats: In a later analysis, parvovirus B19, influenza, CMV and Epstein-Barr virus appeared linked to several top co-occurrence clusters. Earlier results showed most TCR beta V segments being productive about 87% or about 30% of the time. Researchers catalogued over 150 TCR beta chains as cytomegalovirus-associated. More than 15,000 TCR beta sequences were associated with HLA alleles at 0.05 false discovery rate in a later analysis.

CDR3 size: 14 residues. The germline CDR1 and CDR2 sequences are MGHDK and SYGVNS. To note about this clone: Its cognate antigen is unknown.

The receptor's source is a girl aged 2 to 9 in good health and CMV-seropositive. This chain uses TRBV25-1 with TRBJ2-5, with D maybe TRBD1 (6 bases). Matching the DNA end better, TRBJ2-7 makes the J call doubtful. Sequencing was done on a sample of PBMCs. The CDR3 spells CASSEQGGSYEQYF. The CDR3 DNA reads as TGTGCCAGCAGTGAACAAGGGGGCTCCTACGAGCAGTACTTC.